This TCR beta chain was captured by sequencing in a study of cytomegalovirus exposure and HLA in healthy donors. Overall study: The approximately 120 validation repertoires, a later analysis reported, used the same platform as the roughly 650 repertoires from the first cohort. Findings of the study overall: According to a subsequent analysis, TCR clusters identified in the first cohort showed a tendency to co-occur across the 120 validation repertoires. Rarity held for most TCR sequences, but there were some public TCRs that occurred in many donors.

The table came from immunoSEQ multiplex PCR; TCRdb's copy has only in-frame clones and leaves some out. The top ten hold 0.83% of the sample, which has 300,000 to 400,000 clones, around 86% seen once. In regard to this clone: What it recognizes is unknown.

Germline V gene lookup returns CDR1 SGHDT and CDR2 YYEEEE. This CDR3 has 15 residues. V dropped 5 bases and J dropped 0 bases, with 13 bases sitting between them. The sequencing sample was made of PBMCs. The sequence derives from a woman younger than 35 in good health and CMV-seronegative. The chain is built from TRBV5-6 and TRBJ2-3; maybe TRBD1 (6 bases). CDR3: CASSTDSLSTDTQYF. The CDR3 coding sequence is TGTGCCAGCAGTACGGACAGTCTAAGCACAGATACGCAGTATTTT.